The T cell receptor beta chain under discussion was sequenced for a study of cytomegalovirus exposure and HLA in healthy donors. In the study overall: Tens of millions of unique TCRs from HLA-typed donors made up an early data release.

These donors, healthy bone marrow donors, were studied. Findings of the study overall: What TCR beta sequences reportedly achieved was accurate prediction of HLA-A and HLA-B alleles in most subjects. It was likely that a cluster of highly shared sequence variants was a sequencing artifact.

Turning to this clone: The antigen remains undetermined.

The PCR made use of 60 Vbeta and 13 Jbeta primers. The assay was immunoSEQ multiplex PCR, and TCRdb's table has in-frame clones only and misses some. The sample has 250,000 to 350,000 clones; roughly 90% are singletons. There are 11 residues in the CDR3. Germline CDR1 and CDR2: ENHRY and SYGVKD. V lost 10 bases, J lost 2 bases, and 9 bases lay in between. This clonotype was sampled from a man between 35 and 55 years old in good health and CMV-seropositive. The V gene is TRBV10-3, the J gene TRBJ2-7; D possibly corresponds to TRBD1 (7 bases). Sequenced: PBMCs. CDR3 nucleotide sequence: TGTGCCAGCGGGACAGCCTACGAGCAGTACTTC. This encodes CASGTAYEQYF.